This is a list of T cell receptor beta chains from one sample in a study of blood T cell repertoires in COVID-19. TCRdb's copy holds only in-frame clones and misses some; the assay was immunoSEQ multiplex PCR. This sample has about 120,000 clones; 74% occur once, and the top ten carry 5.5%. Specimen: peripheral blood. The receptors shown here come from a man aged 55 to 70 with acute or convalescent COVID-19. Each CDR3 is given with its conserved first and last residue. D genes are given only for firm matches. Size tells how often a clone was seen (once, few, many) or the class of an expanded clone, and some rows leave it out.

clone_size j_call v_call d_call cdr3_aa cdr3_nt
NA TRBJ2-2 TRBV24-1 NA CATGAGDNTGELFF TGTGCCACCGGAGCCGGGGATAACACCGGGGAGCTGTTTTTT
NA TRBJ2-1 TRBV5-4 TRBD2 CASSLFPSGEQFF TGTGCCAGCAGCTTGTTTCCTAGCGGGGAGCAGTTCTTC
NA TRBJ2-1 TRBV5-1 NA CASSRAPSGYNEQFF TGCGCCAGCAGCCGCGCCCCGTCCGGCTACAATGAGCAGTTCTTC
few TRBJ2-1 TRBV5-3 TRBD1 CARSLGRFAGGFYNEQFF TGTGCCAGAAGCTTGGGTCGCTTTGCAGGGGGCTTTTACAATGAGCAGTTCTTC
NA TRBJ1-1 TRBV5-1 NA CASSIEVATEAFF TGCGCCAGCAGCATTGAGGTGGCCACTGAAGCTTTCTTT
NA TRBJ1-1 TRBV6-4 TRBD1 CASSPDRANTEAFF TGTGCCAGCAGCCCGGACAGGGCGAACACTGAAGCTTTCTTT
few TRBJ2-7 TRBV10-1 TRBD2 CASSVILPDGRLYEQYF TGCGCCAGCAGTGTGATACTCCCCGACGGGAGGTTGTACGAGCAGTACTTC
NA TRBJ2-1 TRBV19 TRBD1 CASSMEGTGFSYNEQFF TGTGCCAGTAGTATGGAAGGGACAGGGTTTTCCTACAATGAGCAGTTCTTC
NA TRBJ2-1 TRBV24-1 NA CATSGGREQFF TGTGCCACCAGTGGTGGGAGGGAGCAGTTCTTC
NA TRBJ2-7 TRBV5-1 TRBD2 CASSLLGTSAAYEQYF TGCGCCAGCAGCTTACTCGGGACTAGCGCCGCCTACGAGCAGTACTTC
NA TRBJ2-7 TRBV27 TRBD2 CASSPTGLAGARRHEQYF TGTGCCAGCAGTCCCACGGGACTAGCGGGGGCCCGAAGACACGAGCAGTACTTC
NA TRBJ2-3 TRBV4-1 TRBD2 CASSQDWTSVTDTQYF TGCGCCAGCAGCCAAGATTGGACTAGCGTCACAGATACGCAGTATTTT
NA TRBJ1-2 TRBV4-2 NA CASSQVDDSTYGYTF TGTGCCAGCAGCCAAGTGGACGACAGCACCTATGGCTACACCTTC